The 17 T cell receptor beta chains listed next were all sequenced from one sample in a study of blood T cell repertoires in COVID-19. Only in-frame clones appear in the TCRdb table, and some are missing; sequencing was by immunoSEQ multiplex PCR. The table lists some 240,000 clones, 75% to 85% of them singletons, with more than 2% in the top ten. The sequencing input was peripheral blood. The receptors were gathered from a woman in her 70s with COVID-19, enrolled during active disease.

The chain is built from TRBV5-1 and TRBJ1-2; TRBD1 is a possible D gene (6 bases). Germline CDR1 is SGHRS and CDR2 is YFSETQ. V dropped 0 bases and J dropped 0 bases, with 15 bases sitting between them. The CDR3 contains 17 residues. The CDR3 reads CASSLERGGTSNYGYTF. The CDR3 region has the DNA TGCGCCAGCAGCTTGGAAAGGGGGGGCACCTCTAACTATGGCTACACCTTC.

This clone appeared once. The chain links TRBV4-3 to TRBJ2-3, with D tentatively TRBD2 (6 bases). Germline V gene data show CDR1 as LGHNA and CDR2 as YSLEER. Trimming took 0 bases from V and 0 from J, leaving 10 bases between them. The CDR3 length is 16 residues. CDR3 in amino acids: CASSQEASASTDTQYF. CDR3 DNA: TGCGCCAGCAGCCAAGAGGCTAGCGCTAGCACAGATACGCAGTATTTT.

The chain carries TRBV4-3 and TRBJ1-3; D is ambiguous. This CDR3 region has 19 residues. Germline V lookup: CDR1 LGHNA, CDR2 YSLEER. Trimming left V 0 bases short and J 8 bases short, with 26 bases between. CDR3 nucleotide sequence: TGCGCCAGCAGCCAAGAAGCTGGAGTTGGGAGACCCCTAAAGGACACCATATATTTT. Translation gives CASSQEAGVGRPLKDTIYF.

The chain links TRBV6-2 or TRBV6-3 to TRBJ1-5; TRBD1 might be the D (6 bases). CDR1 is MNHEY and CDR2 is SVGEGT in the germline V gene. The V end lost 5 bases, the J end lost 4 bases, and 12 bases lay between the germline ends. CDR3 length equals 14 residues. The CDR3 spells CASSRGGPNQPQHF. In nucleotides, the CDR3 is TGTGCCAGCAGTAGGGGGGGGCCAAATCAGCCCCAGCATTTT.

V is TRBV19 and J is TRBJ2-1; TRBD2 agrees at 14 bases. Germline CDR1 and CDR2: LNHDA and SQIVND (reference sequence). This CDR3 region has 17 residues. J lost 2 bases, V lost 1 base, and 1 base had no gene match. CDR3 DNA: TGTGCCAGTAGTATAGGGACTAGCGGGGGGCCCTACAATGAGCAGTTCTTC. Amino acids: CASSIGTSGGPYNEQFF. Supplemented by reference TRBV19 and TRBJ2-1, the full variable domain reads DGGITQSPKYLFRKEGQNVTLSCEQNLNHDAMYWYRQDPGQGLRLIYYSQIVNDFQKGDIAEGYSVSREKKESFPLTVTSAQKNPTAFYLCASSIGTSGGPYNEQFFGPGTRLTVL.

CDR3 DNA: TGTGCCAGCAGCTTAGATCCGGGACAGCGGATCACTGAAGCTTTCTTT. It is translated as CASSLDPGQRITEAFF. The chain couples TRBV7-8 to TRBJ1-1, with 7 bases identical to TRBD1. This CDR3 is 16 amino acids long. The V segment lost 1 base and the J segment 4 bases; nucleotides outside the gene matches: 9. Germline assignment: CDR1 SGHVS and CDR2 FQNEAQ.

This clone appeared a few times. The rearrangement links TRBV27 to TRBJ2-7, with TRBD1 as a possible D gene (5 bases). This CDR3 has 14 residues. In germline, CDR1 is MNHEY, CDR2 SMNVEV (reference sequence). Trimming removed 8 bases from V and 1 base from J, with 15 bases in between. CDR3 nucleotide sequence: TGTGCCAGCCTGAGCTTGCAGGGATCCTACGAGCAGTACTTC. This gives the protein CASLSLQGSYEQYF.

The CDR3 DNA is TGTGCCAGCAGCTTGGGACAGGGGTCTTTCTATGGCTACACCTTC. Protein sequence: CASSLGQGSFYGYTF. The chain employs TRBV5-4 and TRBJ1-2, with TRBD1 matching over 8 bases. V lost 0 bases, J lost 4 bases, and 5 bases stayed unmatched. The CDR3 loop spans 15 amino acids. In germline, CDR1 is SGHNT, CDR2 YYREEE (reference sequence).

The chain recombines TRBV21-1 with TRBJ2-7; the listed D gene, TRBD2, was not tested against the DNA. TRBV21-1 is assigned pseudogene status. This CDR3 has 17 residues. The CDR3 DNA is TGTGCCAGCAGCCCGCCCCGGAGCGCTGAAAATAACTACGAGCAGTACTTC. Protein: CASSPPRSAENNYEQYF.

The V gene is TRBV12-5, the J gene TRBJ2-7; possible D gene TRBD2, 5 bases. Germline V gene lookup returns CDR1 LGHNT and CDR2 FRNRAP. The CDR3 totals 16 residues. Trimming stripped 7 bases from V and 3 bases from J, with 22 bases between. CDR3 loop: CASVSFRGSGVYEQYF. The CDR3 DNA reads TGTGCTAGTGTTTCATTTCGCGGGTCCGGTGTCTACGAGCAGTACTTC.

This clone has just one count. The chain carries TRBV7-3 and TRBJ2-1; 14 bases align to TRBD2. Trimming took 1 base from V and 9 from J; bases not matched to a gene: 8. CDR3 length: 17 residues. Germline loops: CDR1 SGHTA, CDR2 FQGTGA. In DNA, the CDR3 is TGTGCCAGCAGCTTAATCGCGGGACTAGCGGGAGCATCTGAGCAGTTCTTC. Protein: CASSLIAGLAGASEQFF. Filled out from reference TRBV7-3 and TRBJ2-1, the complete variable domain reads GAGVSQTPSNKVTEKGKYVELRCDPISGHTALYWYRQSLGQGPEFLIYFQGTGAADDSGLPNDRFFAVRPEGSVSTLKIQRTERGDSAVYLCASSLIAGLAGASEQFFGPGTRLTVL.

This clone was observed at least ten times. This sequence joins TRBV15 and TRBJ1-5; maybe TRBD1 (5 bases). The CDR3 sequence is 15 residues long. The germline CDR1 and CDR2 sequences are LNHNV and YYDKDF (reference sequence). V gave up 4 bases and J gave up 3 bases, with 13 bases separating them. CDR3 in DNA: TGTGCCACCAGCAAATCCGGGACTGCCAATCAGCCCCAGCATTTT. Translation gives CATSKSGTANQPQHF. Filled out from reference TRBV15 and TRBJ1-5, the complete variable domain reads DAMVIQNPRYQVTQFGKPVTLSCSQTLNHNVMYWYQQKSSQAPKLLFHYYDKDFNNEADTPDNFQSRRPNTSFCFLDIRSPGLGDTAMYLCATSKSGTANQPQHFGDGTRLSIL.

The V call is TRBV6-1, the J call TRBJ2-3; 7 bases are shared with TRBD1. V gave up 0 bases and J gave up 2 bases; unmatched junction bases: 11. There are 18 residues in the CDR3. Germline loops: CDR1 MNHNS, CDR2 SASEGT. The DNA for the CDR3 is TGTGCCAGCAGTGAAGCTCCGGGGTTTAGGGGGCCCACAGATACGCAGTATTTT. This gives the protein CASSEAPGFRGPTDTQYF.

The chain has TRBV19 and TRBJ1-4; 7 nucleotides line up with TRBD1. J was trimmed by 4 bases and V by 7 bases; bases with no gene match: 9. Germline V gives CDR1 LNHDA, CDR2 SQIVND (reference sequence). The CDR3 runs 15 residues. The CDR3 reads CASTRSGTDNEKLFF. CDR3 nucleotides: TGTGCCAGTACCCGATCCGGGACAGATAATGAAAAACTGTTTTTT.

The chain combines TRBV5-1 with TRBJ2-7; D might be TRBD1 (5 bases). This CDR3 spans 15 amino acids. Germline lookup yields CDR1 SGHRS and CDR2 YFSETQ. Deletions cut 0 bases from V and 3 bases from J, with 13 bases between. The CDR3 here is CASSLAQGSIYEQYF. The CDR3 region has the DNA TGCGCCAGCAGCTTGGCCCAGGGTTCTATCTACGAGCAGTACTTC.

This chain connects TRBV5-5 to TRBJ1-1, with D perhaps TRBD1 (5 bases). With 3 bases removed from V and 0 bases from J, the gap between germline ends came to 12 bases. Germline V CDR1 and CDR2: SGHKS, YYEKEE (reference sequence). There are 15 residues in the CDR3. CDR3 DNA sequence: TGTGCCAGCAGCTACACGACAGCAATGAACACTGAAGCTTTCTTT. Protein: CASSYTTAMNTEAFF.

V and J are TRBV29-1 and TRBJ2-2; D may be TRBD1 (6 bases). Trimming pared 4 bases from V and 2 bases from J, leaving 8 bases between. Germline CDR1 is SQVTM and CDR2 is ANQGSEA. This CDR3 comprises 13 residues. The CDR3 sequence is CSVVDRNTGELFF. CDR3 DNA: TGCAGCGTTGTGGACAGAAACACCGGGGAGCTGTTTTTT.